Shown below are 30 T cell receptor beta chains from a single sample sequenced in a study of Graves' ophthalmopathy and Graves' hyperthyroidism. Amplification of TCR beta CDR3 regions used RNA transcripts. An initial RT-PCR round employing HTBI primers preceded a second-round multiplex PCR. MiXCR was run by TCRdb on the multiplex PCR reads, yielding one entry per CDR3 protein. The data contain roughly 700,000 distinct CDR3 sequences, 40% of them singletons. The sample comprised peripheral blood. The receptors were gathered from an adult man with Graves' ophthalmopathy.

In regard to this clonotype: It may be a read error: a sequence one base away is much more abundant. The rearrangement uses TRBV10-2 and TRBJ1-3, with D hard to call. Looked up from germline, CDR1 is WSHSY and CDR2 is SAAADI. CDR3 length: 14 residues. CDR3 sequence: CASSLEVSGDTIYF. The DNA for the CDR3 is TGTGCCAGCAGTTTGGAGGTCTCTGGAGACACCATATATTTT.

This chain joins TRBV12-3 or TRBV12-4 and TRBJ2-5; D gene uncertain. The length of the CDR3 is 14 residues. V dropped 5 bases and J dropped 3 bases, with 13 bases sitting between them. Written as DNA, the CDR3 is TGTGCCAGCAGTGATAGCAGCCCTAAAGAGACCCAGTACTTC. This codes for CASSDSSPKETQYF.

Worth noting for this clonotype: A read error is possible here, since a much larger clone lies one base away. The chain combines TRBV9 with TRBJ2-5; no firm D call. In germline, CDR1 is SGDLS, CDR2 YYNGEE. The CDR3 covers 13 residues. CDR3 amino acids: CASSVFPAETHYF. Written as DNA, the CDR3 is TGTGCCAGCAGCGTATTTCCAGCAGAGACCCACTACTTC. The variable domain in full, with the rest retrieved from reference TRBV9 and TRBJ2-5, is DSGVTQTPKHLITATGQRVTLRCSPRSGDLSVYWYQQSLDQGLQFLIQYYNGEERAKGNILERFSAQQFPDLHSELNLSSLELGDSALYFCASSVFPAETHYFGPGTRLLVL.

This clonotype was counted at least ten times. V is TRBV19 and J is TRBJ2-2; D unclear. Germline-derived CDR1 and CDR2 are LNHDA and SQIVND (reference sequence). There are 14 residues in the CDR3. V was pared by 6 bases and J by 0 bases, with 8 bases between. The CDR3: CASRLSANTGELFF. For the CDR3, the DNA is TGTGCCAGTAGACTGTCCGCGAACACCGGGGAGCTGTTTTTT.

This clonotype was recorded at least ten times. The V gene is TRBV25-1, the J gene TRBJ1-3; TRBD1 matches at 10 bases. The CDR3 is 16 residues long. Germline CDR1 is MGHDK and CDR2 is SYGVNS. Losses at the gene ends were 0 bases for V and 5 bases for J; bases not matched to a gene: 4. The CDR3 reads CASSEYGQGGRNTIYF. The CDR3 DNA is TGTGCCAGCAGTGAATATGGACAGGGGGGCAGAAACACCATATATTTT.

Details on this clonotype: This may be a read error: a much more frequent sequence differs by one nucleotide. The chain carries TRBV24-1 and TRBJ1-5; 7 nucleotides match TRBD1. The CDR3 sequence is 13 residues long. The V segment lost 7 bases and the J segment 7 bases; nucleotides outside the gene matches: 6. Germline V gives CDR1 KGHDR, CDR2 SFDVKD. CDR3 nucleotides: TGTGCCACCAGCAACTCAGGGGGACAGCCCCAGCATTTT. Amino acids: CATSNSGGQPQHF.

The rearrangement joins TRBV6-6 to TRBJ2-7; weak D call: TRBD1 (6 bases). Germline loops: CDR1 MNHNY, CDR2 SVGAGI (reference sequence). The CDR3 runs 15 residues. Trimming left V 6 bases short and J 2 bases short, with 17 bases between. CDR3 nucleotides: TGTGCCAGCAGCCGTACAGGGTATCCGACCTACGAGCAGTACTTC. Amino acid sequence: CASSRTGYPTYEQYF.

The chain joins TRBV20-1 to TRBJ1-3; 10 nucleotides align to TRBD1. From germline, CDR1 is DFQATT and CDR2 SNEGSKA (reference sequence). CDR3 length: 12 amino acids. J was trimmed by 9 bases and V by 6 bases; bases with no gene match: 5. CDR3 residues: CSAEDRGSTIYF. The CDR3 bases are TGCAGTGCGGAGGACAGGGGGAGCACCATATATTTT.

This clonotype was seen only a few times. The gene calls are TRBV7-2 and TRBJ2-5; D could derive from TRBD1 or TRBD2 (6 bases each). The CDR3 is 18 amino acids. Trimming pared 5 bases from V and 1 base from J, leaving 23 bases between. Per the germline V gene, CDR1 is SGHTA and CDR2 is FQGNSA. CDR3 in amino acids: CASSKQRGALIAQETQYF. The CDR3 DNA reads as TGTGCCAGCAGCAAACAGAGGGGGGCACTAATAGCCCAAGAGACCCAGTACTTC.

CDR3 region: CATSGYSAYGYTF. For the CDR3, the DNA is TGTGCCACCAGCGGATACTCAGCCTATGGCTACACCTTC. The rearrangement links TRBV15 to TRBJ1-2; no clear D gene. Looked up from germline, CDR1 is LNHNV and CDR2 is YYDKDF (reference sequence). V lost 5 bases, J lost 4 bases, and 11 bases lay in between. The CDR3 has 13 residues.

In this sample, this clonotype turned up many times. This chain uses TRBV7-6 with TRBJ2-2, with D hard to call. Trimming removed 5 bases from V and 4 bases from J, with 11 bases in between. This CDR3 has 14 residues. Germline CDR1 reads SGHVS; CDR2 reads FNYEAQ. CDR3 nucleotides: TGTGCCAGCAGCCGTGTAGCTCTCACCGGGGAGCTGTTTTTT. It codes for CASSRVALTGELFF.

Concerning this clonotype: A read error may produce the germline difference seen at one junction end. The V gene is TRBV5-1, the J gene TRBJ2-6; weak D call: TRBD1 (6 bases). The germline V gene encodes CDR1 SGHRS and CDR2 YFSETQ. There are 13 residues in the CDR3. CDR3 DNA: TGTGCTAGCAGCTTAGTAGGGGGCAACGTCCTGACTTTC. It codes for CASSLVGGNVLTF.

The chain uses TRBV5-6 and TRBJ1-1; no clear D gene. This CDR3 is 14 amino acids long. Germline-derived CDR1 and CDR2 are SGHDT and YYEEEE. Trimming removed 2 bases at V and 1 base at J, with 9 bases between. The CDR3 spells CASSFSGKNTEAFF. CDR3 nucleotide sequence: TGTGCCAGCAGCTTTAGCGGGAAGAACACTGAAGCTTTCTTT.

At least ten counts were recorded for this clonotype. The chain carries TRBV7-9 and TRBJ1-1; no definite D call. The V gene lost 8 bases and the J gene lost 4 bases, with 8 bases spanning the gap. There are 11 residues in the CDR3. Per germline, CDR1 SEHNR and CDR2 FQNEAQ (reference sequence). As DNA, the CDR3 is TGTGCCAGCGCAGTGGGCACTGAAGCTTTCTTT. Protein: CASAVGTEAFF.

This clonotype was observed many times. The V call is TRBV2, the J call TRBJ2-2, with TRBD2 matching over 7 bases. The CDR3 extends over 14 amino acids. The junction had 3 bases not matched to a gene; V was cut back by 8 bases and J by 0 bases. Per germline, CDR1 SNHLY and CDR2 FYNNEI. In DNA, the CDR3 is TGTGCCAGCGTAAGCGGGACGAACACCGGGGAGCTGTTTTTT. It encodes CASVSGTNTGELFF.

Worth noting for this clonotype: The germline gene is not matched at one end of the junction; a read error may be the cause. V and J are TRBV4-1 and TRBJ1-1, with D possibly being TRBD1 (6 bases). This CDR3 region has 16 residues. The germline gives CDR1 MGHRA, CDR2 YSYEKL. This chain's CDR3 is CVSSQEQGQLNTEAFF. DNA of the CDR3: TGCGTCAGCAGCCAAGAACAGGGCCAACTGAACACTGAAGCTTTCTTT.

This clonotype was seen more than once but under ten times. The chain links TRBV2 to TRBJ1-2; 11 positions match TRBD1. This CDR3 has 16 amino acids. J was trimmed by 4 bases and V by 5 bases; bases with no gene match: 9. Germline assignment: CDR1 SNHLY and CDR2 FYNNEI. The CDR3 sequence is CASSPRTGGWAYGYTF. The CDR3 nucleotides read TGTGCCAGCAGTCCCCGGACAGGGGGCTGGGCCTATGGCTACACCTTC.

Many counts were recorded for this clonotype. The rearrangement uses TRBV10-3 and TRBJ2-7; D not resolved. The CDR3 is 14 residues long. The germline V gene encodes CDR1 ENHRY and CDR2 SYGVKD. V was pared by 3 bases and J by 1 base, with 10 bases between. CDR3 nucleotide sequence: TGTGCCATCAGTGAAGTCTTAAGGTCCTACGAGCAGTACTTC. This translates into CAISEVLRSYEQYF.

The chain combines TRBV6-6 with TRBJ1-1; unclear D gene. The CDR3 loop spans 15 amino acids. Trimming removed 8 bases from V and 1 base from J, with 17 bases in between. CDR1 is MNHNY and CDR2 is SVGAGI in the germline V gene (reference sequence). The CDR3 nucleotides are TGTGCCAGCGTGCTACGGACCGCTCCGAACACTGAAGCTTTCTTT. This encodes CASVLRTAPNTEAFF.

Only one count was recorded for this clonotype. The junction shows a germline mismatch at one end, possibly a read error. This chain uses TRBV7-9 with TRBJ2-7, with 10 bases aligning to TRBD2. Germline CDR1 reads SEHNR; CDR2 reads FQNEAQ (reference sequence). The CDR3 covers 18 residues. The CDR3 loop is CASSQEMSGGAFGYEQYF. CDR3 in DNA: TGCGCCAGCAGCCAAGAGATGAGCGGGGGGGCGTTCGGCTACGAGCAGTACTTC.

CDR3 protein: CASSATRTWTRQYF. The CDR3 nucleotides read TGTGCCAGCAGTGCAACCCGGACCTGGACCCGGCAGTACTTC. The chain carries TRBV2 and TRBJ2-7, with D hard to call. CDR1 and CDR2 from the germline V gene are SNHLY and FYNNEI. Trimming removed 4 bases at V and 9 bases at J, with 19 bases between. The CDR3 consists of 14 residues.

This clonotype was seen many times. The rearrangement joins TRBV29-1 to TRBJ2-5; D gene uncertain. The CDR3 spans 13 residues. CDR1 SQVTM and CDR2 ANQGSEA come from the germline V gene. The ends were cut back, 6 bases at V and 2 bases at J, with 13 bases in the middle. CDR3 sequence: CSVTPWQQETQYF. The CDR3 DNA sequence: TGCAGCGTGACCCCCTGGCAGCAAGAGACCCAGTACTTC. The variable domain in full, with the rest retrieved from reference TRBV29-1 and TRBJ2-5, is SAVISQKPSRDICQRGTSLTIQCQVDSQVTMMFWYRQQPGQSLTLIATANQGSEATYESGFVIDKFPISRPNLTFSTLTVSNMSPEDSSIYLCSVTPWQQETQYFGPGTRLLVL.

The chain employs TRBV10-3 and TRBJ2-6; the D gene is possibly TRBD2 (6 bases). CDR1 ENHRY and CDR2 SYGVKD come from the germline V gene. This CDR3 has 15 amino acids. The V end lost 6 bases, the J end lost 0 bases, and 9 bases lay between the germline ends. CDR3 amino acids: CAIRSGGSGANVLTF. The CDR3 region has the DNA TGTGCCATCAGATCCGGGGGCTCTGGGGCCAACGTCCTGACTTTC.

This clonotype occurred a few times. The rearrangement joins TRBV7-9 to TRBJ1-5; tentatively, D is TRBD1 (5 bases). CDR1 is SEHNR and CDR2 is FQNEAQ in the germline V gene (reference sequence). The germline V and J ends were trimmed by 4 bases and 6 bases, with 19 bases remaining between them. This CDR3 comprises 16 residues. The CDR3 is CASSSLGRDGSQPQHF. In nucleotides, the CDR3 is TGTGCCAGCAGCTCCCTAGGACGGGACGGAAGTCAGCCCCAGCATTTT.

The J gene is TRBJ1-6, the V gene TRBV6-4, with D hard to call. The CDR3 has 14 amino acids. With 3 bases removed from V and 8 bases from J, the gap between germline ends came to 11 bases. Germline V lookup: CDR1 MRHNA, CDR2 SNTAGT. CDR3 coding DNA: TGTGCCAGCAGTGAAGTGGGTTTCGATTCACCCCTCCACTTT. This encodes CASSEVGFDSPLHF.

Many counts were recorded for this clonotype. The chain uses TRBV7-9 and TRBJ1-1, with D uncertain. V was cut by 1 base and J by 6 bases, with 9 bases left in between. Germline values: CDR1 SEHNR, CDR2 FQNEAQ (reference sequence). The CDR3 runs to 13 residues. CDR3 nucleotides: TGTGCCAGCAGCTTAGGGGCAGACCCTGAAGCTTTCTTT. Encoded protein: CASSLGADPEAFF.

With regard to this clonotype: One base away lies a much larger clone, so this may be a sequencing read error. In nucleotides, the CDR3 is TGTGCCAGCAGCTTAGCCGGGGACGGCGGAAAACTGTTTTTT. This gives the protein CASSLAGDGGKLFF. The chain is built from TRBV7-8 and TRBJ1-4, with D tentatively TRBD1 (5 bases). The V gene lost 0 bases and the J gene lost 10 bases, with 12 bases spanning the gap. The germline CDR1 and CDR2 sequences are SGHVS and FQNEAQ. The CDR3 runs 14 residues.

CDR3 DNA: TGTGCCAGCAGCTTCCGGGGGGAGCGGGGTCAAGAGACCCAGTACTTC. It codes for CASSFRGERGQETQYF. The chain links TRBV9 to TRBJ2-5; 7 bases are shared with TRBD2. Germline CDR1 SGDLS, CDR2 YYNGEE. This CDR3 region has 16 residues. The J segment lost 2 bases and the V segment lost 4 bases, leaving 11 bases of the junction unmatched.

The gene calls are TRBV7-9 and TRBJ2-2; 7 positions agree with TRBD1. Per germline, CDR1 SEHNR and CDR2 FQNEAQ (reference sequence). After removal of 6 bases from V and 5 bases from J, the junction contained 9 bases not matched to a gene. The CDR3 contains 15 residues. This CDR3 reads CASSKIRQGTGELFF. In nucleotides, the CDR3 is TGTGCCAGCAGTAAGATTAGACAGGGAACCGGGGAGCTGTTTTTT. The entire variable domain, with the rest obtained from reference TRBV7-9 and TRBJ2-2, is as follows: DTGVSQNPRHKITKRGQNVTFRCDPISEHNRLYWYRQTLGQGPEFLTYFQNEAQLEKSRLLSDRFSAERPKGSFSTLEIQRTEQGDSAMYLCASSKIRQGTGELFFGEGSRLTVL.

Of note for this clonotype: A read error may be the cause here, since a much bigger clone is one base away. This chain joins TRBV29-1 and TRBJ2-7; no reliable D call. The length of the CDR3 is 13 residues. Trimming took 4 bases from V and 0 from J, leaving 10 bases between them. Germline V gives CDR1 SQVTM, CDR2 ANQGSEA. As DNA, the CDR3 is TGCAGCGTTGGATACCAGAGCTCCTACGAGCAGTACTTC. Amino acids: CSVGYQSSYEQYF.